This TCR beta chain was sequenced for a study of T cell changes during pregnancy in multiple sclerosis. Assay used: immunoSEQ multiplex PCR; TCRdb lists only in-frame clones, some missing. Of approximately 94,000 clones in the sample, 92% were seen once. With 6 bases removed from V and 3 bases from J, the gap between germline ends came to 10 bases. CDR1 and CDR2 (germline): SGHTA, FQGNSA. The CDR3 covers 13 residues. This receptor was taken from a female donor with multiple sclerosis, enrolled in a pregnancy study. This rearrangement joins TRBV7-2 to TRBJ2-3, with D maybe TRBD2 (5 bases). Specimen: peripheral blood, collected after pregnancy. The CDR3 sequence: CASRPRLTDTQYF. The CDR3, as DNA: TGTGCCAGCAGGCCCCGACTAACAGATACGCAGTATTTT.